This TCR beta chain was identified during a study of T cells in Graves' hyperthyroidism and ophthalmopathy. Regarding the study as a whole: Clonotypes that were expanded in thyroid above 0.001 mostly appeared in blood too.

The study excluded patients with uncontrolled infection, other autoimmune disease, pregnancy or lactation. The TCR beta CDR3 regions underwent amplification using RNA transcripts as the source. TCR CDR3 underwent first-round RT-PCR with the HTBI primer set. From the multiplex PCR reads, TCRdb called clonotypes with MiXCR, one entry per CDR3 protein. The sample contains about 740,000 distinct CDR3 sequences, 12% to 15% of which appear only once. The CDR3 spans 15 residues. With 1 base removed from V and 1 base from J, the gap between germline ends came to 10 bases. CDR1 is SEHNR and CDR2 is FQNEAQ in the germline V gene (reference sequence). Ten or more counts support this clonotype. Its antigen is undetermined.

V is TRBV7-9 and J is TRBJ2-5; D gene ambiguous. Sequences were obtained from blood. This sequence was found in a woman between 18 and 30 years old with Graves' hyperthyroidism. The CDR3 DNA reads TGTGCCAGCAGCTTAGAAGGAGTAGCCCAAGAGACCCAGTACTTC. Encoded protein: CASSLEGVAQETQYF.